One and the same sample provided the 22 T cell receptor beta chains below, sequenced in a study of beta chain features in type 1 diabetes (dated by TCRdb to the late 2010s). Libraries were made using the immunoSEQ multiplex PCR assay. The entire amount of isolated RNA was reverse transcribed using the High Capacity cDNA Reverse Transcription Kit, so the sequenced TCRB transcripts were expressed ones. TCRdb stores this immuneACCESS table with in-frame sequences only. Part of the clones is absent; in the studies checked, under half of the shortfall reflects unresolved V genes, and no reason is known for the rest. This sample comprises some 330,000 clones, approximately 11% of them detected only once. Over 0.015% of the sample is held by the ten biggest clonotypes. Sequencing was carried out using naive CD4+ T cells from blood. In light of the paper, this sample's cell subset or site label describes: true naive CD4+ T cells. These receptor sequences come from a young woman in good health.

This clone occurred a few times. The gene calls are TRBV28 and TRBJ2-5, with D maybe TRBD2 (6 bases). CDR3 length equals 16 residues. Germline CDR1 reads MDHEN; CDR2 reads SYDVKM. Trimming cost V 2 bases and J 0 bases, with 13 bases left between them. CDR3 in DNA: TGTGCCAGCAGTTTAGGGGAAAGGAGGGACCAAGAGACCCAGTACTTC. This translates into CASSLGERRDQETQYF.

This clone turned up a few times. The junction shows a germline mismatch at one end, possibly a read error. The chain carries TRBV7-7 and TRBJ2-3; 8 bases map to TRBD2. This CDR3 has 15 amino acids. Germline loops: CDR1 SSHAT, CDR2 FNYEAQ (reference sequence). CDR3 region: CASSSGTSRLDTQYF. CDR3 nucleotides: TGTGCTAGCAGCTCCGGGACTAGTAGGTTGGATACGCAGTATTTT.

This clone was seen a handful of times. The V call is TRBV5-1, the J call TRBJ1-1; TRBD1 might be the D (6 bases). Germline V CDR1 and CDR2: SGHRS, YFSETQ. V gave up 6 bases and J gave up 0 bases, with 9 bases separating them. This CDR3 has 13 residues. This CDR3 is CASMGTMNTEAFF. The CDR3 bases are TGCGCCAGCATGGGGACAATGAACACTGAAGCTTTCTTT.

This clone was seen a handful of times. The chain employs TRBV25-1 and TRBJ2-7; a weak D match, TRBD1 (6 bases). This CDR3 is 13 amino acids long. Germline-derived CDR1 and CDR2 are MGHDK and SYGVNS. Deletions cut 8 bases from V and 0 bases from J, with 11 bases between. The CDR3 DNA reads TGTGCCAGCCGTAAGGACAGCTCCTACGAGCAGTACTTC. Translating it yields CASRKDSSYEQYF.

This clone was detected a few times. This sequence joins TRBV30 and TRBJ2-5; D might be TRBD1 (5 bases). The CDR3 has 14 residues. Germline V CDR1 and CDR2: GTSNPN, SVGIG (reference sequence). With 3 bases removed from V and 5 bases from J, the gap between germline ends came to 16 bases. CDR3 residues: CAWSSQGKLETQYF. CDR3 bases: TGTGCCTGGAGCAGCCAGGGAAAGCTGGAGACCCAGTACTTC. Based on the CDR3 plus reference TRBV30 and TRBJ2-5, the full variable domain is SQTIHQWPATLVQPVGSPLSLECTVEGTSNPNLYWYRQAAGRGLQLLFYSVGIGQISSEVPQNLSASRPQDRQFILSSKKLLLSDSGFYLCAWSSQGKLETQYFGPGTRLLVL.

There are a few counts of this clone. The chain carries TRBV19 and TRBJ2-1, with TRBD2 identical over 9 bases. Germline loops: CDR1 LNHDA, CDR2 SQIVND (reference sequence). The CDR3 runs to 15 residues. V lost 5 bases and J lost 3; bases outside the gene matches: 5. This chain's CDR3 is CASSSSGAGYNEQFF. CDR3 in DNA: TGTGCCAGTAGTTCTAGCGGGGCGGGCTACAATGAGCAGTTCTTC.

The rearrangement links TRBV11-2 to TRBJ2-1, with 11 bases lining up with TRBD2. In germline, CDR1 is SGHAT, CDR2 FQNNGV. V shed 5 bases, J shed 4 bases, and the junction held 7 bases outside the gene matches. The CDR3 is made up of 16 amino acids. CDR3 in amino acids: CASSVSGRALYNEQFF. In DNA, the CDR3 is TGTGCCAGCAGCGTTAGCGGGAGGGCCCTATACAATGAGCAGTTCTTC. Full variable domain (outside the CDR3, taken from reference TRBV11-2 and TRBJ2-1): EAGVAQSPRYKIIEKRQSVAFWCNPISGHATLYWYQQILGQGPKLLIQFQNNGVVDDSQLPKDRFSAERLKGVDSTLKIQPAKLEDSAVYLCASSVSGRALYNEQFFGPGTRLTVL.

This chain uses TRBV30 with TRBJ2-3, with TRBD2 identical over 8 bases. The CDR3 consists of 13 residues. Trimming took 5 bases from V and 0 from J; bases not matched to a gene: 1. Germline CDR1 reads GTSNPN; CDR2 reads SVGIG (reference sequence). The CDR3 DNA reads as TGTGCCTGGGCTAGCGGGAGCACAGATACGCAGTATTTT. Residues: CAWASGSTDTQYF.

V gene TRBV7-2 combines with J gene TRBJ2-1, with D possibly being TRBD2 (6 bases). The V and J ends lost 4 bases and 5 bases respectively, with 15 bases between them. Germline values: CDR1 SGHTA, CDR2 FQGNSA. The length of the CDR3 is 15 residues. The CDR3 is CASSSWGDGHNEQFF. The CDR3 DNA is TGTGCCAGCAGCTCATGGGGGGACGGCCACAATGAGCAGTTCTTC.

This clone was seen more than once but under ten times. The DNA of the CDR3 is TGTGCCAGCTCACCTTTAGAATACCAAGAGACCCAGTACTTC. It codes for CASSPLEYQETQYF. The chain couples TRBV18 to TRBJ2-5; D gene ambiguous. The CDR3 totals 14 residues. V lost 3 bases to trimming and J lost 0 bases, with 8 bases between them. Germline V gene sequence: CDR1 KGHSH, CDR2 LQKENI.

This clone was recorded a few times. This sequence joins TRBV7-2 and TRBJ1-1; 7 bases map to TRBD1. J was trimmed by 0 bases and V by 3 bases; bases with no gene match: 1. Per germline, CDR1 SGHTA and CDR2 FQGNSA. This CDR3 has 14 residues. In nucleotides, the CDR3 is TGTGCCAGCAGCTTTGGGACAGTGAACACTGAAGCTTTCTTT. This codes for CASSFGTVNTEAFF.

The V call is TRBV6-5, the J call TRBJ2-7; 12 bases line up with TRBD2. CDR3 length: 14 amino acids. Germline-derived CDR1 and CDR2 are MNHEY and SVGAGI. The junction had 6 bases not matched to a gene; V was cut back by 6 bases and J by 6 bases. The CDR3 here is CASSKGLAGSEQYF. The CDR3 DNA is TGTGCCAGCAGCAAAGGACTAGCGGGGAGCGAGCAGTACTTC.

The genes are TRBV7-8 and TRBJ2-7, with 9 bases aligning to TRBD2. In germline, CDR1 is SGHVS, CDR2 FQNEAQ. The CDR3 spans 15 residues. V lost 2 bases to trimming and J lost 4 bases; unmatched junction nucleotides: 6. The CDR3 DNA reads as TGTGCCAGCAGCTTACCCAGCGGGGGGCTATACGAGCAGTACTTC. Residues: CASSLPSGGLYEQYF. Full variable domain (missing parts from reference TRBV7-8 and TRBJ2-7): GAGVSQSPRYKVAKRGQDVALRCDPISGHVSLFWYQQALGQGPEFLTYFQNEAQLDKSGLPSDRFFAERPEGSVSTLKIQRTQQEDSAVYLCASSLPSGGLYEQYFGPGTRLTVT.

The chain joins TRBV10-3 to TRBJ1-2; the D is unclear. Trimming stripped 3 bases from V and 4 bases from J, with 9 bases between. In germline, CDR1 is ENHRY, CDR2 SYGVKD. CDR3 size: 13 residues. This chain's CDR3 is CAISDKAGYGYTF. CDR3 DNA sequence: TGTGCCATCAGTGATAAGGCAGGCTATGGCTACACCTTC.

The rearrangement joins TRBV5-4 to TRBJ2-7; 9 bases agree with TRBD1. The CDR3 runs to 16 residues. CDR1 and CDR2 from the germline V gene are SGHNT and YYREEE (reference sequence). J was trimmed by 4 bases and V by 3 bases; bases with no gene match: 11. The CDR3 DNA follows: TGTGCCAGCAGCTCGGACAACAGGGGGCGTCGGTACGAGCAGTACTTC. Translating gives CASSSDNRGRRYEQYF.

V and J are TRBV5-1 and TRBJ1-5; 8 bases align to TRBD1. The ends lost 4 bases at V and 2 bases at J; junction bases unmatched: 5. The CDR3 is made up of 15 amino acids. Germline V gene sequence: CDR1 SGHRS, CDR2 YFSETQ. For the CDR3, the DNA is TGCGCCAGCAGCGTGACAGGGGACGGCAATCAGCCCCAGCATTTT. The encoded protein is CASSVTGDGNQPQHF. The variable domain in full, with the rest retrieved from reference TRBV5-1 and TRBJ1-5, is KAGVTQTPRYLIKTRGQQVTLSCSPISGHRSVSWYQQTPGQGLQFLFEYFSETQRNKGNFPGRFSGRQFSNSRSEMNVSTLELGDSALYLCASSVTGDGNQPQHFGDGTRLSIL.

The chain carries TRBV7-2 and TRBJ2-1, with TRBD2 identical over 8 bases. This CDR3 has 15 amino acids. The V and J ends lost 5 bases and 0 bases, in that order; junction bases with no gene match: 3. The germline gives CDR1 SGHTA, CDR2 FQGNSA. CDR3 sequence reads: CASSITSGSYNEQFF. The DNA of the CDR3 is TGTGCCAGCAGCATAACTAGCGGCTCCTACAATGAGCAGTTCTTC.

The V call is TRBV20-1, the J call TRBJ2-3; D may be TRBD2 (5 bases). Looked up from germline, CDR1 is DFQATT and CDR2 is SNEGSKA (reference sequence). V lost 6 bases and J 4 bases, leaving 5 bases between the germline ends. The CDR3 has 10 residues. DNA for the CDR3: TGCAGTGCGGAGGCAGATACGCAGTATTTT. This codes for CSAEADTQYF.

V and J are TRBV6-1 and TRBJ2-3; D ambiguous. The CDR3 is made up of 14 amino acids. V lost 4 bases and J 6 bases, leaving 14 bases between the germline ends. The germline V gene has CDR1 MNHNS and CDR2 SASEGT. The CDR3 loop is CASSVNSLRDTQYF. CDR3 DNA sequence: TGTGCCAGCAGTGTTAACAGCCTTCGGGATACGCAGTATTTT.

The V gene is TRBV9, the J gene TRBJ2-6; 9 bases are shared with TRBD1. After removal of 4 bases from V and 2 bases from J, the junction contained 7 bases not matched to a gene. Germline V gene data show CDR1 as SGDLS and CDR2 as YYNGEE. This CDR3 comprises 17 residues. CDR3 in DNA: TGTGCCAGCAGCTCGGGACAGGGAGCTGCTGGGGCCAACGTCCTGACTTTC. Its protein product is CASSSGQGAAGANVLTF. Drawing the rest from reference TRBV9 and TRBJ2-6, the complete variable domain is DSGVTQTPKHLITATGQRVTLRCSPRSGDLSVYWYQQSLDQGLQFLIQYYNGEERAKGNILERFSAQQFPDLHSELNLSSLELGDSALYFCASSSGQGAAGANVLTFGAGSRLTVL.

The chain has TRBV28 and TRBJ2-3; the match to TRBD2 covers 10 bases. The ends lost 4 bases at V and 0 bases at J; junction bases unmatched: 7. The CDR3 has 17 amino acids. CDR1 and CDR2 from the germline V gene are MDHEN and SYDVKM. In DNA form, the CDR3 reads TGTGCCAGCAGTTGGACTAGCGGAGTCACTAGCACAGATACGCAGTATTTT. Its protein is CASSWTSGVTSTDTQYF.

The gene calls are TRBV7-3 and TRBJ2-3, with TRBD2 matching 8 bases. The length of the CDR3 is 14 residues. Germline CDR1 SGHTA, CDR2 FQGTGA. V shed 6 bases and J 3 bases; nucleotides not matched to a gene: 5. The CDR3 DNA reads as TGTGCCAGCAGTATTAGCGGGGCTACAGATACGCAGTATTTT. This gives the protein CASSISGATDTQYF.